A selection of T cell receptor beta chains follows, all from one sample in a study of T cells in tuberculosis. Generated by immunoSEQ multiplex PCR, the TCRdb table keeps only in-frame clones and is missing some. In the table there are over 30,000 clones, nearly 90% of which are singletons. The starting material was PBMCs, obtained at tuberculosis diagnosis. The receptors were sampled from an adult with tuberculosis. The CDR3 runs from the conserved cysteine through the conserved F or W. The D gene is left open where the match is weak. Clone size is given for some rows only: seen once, a few or many times, or a class if the clone is expanded.

size	D	V	J	CDR3	DNA
NA	NA	TRBV4-3	TRBJ2-6	CASSPAAGINVLTF	TGCGCCAGCAGCCCCGCGGCCGGGATCAACGTCCTGACTTTC
NA	NA	TRBV18	TRBJ2-3	CASSLTRGTDTQYF	TGTGCCAGCTCACTGACGAGGGGCACAGATACGCAGTATTTT
once	NA	TRBV6-4	TRBJ2-2	CASSDSGDGTGELFF	TGTGCCAGCAGTGACTCCGGGGATGGGACCGGGGAGCTGTTTTTT
NA	NA	TRBV10-3	TRBJ2-7	CASRPYSGQNYEQYF	TGTGCCTCAAGGCCCTACTCTGGACAGAACTACGAGCAGTACTTC
NA	NA	TRBV6-7	TRBJ2-3	CASSYSIFVGGIGHTQYF	TGTGCCAGCAGTTACTCGATTTTCGTCGGGGGAATAGGTCATACGCAGTATTTT
NA	NA	TRBV6-1	TRBJ2-1	CASSELAISNEQFF	TGTGCCAGCAGTGAACTGGCAATCTCCAATGAGCAGTTCTTC
NA	NA	TRBV21-1	TRBJ2-5	CASSGTPQETQYF	TGTGCCAGCAGCGGGACACCCCAAGAGACCCAGTACTTC
NA	TRBD2	TRBV9	TRBJ2-2	CASSVELAGALFDAGELFF	TGTGCCAGCAGCGTAGAACTAGCGGGGGCTCTGTTTGACGCCGGGGAGCTGTTTTTT
NA	NA	TRBV7-8	TRBJ1-6	CASSSGRNSPLHF	TGTGCCAGCAGCAGCGGACGCAATTCACCCCTCCACTTT
NA	NA	TRBV4-3	TRBJ1-1	CASSQVAGSNTEAFF	TGCGCCAGCAGCCAAGTCGCCGGGTCGAACACTGAAGCTTTCTTT
NA	NA	TRBV4-2	TRBJ2-3	CASSQEGAPSDTQYF	TGTGCCAGCAGCCAAGAGGGGGCTCCGTCAGATACGCAGTATTTT
once	NA	TRBV19	TRBJ1-3	CASSLSRGSGNTIYF	TGTGCCAGTAGTCTTAGTAGGGGATCGGGAAACACCATATATTTT